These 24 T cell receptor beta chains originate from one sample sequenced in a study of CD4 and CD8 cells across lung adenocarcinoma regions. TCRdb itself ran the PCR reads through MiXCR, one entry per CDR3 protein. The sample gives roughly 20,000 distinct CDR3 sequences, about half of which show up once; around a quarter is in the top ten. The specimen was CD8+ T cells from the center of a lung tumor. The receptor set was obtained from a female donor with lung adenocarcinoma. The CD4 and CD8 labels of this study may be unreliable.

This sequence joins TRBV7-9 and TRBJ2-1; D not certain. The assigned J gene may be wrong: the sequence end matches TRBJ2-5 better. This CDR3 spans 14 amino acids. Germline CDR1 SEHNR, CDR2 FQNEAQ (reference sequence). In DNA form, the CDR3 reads TGTGCCAGCAGCTTAATGGCTAGCCAAGAGACCCAGTACTTC. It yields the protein CASSLMASQETQYF.

In DNA form, the CDR3 reads TGTGCCAGCAGTCCACGACAGAGCAATGAGCAGTTCTTC. It translates to CASSPRQSNEQFF. The chain carries TRBV12-3 or TRBV12-4 and TRBJ2-1; D might be TRBD1 (5 bases). The CDR3 totals 13 residues. V shed 5 bases and J shed 6 bases, with 11 bases lying between them.

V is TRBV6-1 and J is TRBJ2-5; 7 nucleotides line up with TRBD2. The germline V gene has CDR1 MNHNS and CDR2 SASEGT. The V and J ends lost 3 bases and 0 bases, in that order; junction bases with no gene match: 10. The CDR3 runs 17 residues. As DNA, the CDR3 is TGTGCCAGCAGTGACGGGCTGGCGGGGGTAAACCAAGAGACCCAGTACTTC. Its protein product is CASSDGLAGVNQETQYF.

This chain's CDR3 is CSVEGAETQYF. DNA of the CDR3: TGCAGCGTTGAGGGGGCCGAGACCCAGTACTTC. The chain is built from TRBV29-1 and TRBJ2-4; the D gene is possibly TRBD1 (6 bases). The J call is doubtful: the DNA matches TRBJ2-5 better. The CDR3 runs 11 residues. The germline V gene encodes CDR1 SQVTM and CDR2 ANQGSEA.

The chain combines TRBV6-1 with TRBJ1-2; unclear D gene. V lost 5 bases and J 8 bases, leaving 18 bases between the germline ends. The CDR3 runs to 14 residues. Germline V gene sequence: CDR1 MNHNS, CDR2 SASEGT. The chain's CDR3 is CASSLGGSSSGYTF. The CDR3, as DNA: TGTGCCAGCAGTCTGGGTGGGAGTTCGTCGGGCTACACCTTC.

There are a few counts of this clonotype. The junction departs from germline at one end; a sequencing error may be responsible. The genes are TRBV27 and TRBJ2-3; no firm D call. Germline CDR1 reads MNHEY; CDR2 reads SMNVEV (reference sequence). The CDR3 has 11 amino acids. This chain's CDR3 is CGSRPPETQYF. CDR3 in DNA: TGTGGCAGCCGTCCTCCAGAGACGCAGTATTTC.

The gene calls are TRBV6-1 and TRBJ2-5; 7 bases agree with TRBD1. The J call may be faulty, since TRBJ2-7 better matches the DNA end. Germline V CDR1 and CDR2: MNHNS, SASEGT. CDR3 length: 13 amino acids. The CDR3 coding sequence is TGTGCCAGCAGAAAGACAGGGTTGCCCGAGCAGTACTTC. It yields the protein CASRKTGLPEQYF.

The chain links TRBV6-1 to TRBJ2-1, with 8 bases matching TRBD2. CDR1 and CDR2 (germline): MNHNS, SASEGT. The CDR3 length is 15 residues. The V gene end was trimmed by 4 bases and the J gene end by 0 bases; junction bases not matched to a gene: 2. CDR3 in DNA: TGTGCCAGCAGTGCAACTAGCGGCTCCTACAATGAGCAGTTCTTC. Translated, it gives CASSATSGSYNEQFF.

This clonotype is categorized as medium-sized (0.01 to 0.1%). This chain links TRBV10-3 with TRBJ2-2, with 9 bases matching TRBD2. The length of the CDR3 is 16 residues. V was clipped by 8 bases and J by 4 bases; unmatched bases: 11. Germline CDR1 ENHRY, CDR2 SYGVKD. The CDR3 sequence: CAIPGAGTSFTGELFF. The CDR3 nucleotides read TGTGCCATCCCGGGGGCCGGGACTAGCTTCACCGGGGAGCTGTTTTTT.

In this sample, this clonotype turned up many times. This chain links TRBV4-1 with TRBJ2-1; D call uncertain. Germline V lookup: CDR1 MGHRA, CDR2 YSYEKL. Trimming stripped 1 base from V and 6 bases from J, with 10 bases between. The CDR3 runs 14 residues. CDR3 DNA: TGCGCCAGCAGCCAAGTCGGGCAGATCAATGAGCAGTTCTTC. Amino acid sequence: CASSQVGQINEQFF.

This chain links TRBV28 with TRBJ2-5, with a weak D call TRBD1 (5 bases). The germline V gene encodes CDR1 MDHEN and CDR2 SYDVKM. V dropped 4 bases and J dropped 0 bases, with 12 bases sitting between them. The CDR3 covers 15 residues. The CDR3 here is CASSSLQGYQETQYF. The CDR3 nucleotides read TGTGCCAGCAGTTCCCTCCAGGGCTACCAAGAGACCCAGTACTTC.

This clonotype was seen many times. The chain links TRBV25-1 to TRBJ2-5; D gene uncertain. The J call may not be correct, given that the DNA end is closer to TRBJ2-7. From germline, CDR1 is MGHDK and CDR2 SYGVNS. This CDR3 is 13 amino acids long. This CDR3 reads CASADQNSYEQYF. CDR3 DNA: TGTGCCAGCGCAGACCAGAACTCCTACGAGCAGTACTTC.

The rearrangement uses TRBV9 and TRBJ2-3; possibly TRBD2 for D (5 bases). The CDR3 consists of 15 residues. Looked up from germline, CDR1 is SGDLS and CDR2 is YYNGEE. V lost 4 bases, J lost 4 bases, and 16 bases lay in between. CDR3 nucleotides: TGTGCCAGCAGCCCCTCGGGGTACGAGGCAGATACGCAGTATTTT. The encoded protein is CASSPSGYEADTQYF. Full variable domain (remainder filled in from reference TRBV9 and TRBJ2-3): DSGVTQTPKHLITATGQRVTLRCSPRSGDLSVYWYQQSLDQGLQFLIQYYNGEERAKGNILERFSAQQFPDLHSELNLSSLELGDSALYFCASSPSGYEADTQYFGPGTRLTVL.

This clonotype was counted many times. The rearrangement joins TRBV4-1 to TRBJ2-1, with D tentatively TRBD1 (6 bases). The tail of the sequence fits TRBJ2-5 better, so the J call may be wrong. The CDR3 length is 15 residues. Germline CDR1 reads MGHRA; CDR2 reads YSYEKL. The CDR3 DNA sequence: TGCGCCAGCAGCCAAGAGCTATCAGGGGTCAGGACCCAGTACTTC. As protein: CASSQELSGVRTQYF.

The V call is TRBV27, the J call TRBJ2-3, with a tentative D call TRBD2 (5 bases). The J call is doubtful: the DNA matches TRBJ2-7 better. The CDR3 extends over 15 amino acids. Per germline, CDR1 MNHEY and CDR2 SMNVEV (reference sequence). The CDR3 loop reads CASSSGMSVTDMQYF. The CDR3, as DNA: TGTGCCAGCAGCTCGGGGATGTCCGTCACAGACATGCAGTACTTC.

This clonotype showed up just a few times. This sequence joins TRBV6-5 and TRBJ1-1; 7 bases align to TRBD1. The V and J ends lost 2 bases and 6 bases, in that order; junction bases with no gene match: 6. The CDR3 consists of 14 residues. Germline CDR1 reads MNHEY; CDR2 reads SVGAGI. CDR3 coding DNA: TGTGCCAGCAGTTACCTAGGGGGCCAGGCTGAAGCTTTCTTT. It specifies CASSYLGGQAEAFF.

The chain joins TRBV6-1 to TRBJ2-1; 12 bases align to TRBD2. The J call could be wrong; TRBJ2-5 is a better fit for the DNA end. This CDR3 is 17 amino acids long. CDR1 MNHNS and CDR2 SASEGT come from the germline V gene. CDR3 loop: CASSEPGLAGNSYNQYF. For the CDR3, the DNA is TGTGCCAGCAGTGAACCCGGACTAGCGGGAAACAGCTACAACCAGTACTTC.

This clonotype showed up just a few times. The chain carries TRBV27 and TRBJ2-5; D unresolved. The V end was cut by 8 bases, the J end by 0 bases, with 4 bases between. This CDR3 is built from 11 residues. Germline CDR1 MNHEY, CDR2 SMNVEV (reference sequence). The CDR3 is CASRDQETQYF. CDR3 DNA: TGTGCCAGCCGTGACCAAGAGACCCAGTACTTC.

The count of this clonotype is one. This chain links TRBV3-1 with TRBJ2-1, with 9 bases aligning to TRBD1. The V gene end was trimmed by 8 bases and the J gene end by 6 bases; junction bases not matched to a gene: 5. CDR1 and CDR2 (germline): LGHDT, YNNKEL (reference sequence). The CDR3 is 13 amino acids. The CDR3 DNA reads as TGTGCCAGCGGTGGACAGGGGTCCAATGAGCAGTTCTTC. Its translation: CASGGQGSNEQFF.

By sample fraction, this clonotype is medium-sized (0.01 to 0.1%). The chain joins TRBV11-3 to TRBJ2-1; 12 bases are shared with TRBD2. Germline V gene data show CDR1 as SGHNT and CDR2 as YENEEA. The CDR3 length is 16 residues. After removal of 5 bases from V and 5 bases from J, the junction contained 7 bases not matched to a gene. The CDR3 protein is CASSTRTSGKDNEQFF. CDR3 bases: TGTGCCAGCAGCACTAGGACTAGCGGGAAGGACAATGAGCAGTTCTTC.

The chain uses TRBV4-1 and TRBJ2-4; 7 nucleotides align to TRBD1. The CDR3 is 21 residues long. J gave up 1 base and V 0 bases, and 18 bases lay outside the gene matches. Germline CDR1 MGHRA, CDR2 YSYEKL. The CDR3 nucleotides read TGCGCCAGCAGCCAAGATGGATACAGGGACAGTCCCGGTCGCGCCAAAAACATTCAGTACTTC. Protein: CASSQDGYRDSPGRAKNIQYF.

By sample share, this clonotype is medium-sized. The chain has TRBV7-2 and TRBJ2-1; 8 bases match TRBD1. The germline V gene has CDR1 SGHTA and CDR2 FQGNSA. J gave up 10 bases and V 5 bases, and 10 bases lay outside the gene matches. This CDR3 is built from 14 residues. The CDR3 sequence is CASSKDRAAGEQFF. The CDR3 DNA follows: TGTGCCAGCAGCAAGGACAGGGCCGCAGGGGAGCAGTTCTTC.

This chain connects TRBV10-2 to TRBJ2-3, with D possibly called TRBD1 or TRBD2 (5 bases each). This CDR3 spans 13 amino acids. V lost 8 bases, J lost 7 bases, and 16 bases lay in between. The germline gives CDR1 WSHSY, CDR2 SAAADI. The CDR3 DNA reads TGCGCCAGCGGCCGGGACCAACTCAATACGCAGTATTTT. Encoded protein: CASGRDQLNTQYF.

CDR3 in DNA: TGTGCCAGCAGCCAGGTGGGGAAAAGTGAGCAGTTCTTC. Encoded protein: CASSQVGKSEQFF. This chain links TRBV7-2 with TRBJ2-1; D is ambiguous. Trimming took 5 bases from V and 9 from J, leaving 14 bases between them. The CDR3 covers 13 residues. The germline V gene has CDR1 SGHTA and CDR2 FQGNSA.